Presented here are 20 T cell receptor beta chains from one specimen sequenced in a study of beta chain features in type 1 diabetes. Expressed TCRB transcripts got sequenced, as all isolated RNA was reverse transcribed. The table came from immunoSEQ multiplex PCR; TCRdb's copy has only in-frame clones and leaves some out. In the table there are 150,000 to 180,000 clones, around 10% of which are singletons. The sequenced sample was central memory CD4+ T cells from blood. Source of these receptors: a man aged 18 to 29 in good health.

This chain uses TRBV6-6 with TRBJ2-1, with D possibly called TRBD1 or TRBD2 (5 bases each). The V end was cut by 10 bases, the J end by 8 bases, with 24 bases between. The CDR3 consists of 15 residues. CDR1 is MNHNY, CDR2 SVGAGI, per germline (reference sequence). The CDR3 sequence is CAIRPSGTRSYEQFF. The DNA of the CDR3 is TGTGCCATCAGGCCCTCCGGGACCCGTTCCTATGAGCAGTTCTTC.

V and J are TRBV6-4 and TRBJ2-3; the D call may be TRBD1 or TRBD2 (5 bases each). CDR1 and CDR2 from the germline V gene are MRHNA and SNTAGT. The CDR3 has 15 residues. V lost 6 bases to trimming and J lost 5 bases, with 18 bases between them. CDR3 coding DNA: TGTGCCAGCAGCCTCCGGGACGGAGGCGGAGATACGCAGTATTTT. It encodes CASSLRDGGGDTQYF.

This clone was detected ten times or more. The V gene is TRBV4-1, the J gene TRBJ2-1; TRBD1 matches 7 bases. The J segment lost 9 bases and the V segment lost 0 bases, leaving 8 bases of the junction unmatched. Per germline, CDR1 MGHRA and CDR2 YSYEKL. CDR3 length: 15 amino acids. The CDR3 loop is CASSQEGRGTGEQFF. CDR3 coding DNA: TGCGCCAGCAGCCAAGAGGGCAGGGGGACGGGTGAGCAGTTCTTC.

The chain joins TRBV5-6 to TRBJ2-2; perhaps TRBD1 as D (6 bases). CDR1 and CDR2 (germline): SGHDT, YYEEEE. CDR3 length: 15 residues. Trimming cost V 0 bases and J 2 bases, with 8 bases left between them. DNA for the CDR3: TGTGCCAGCAGCTTGGTCGGGACAAACACCGGGGAGCTGTTTTTT. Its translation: CASSLVGTNTGELFF.

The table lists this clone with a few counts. CDR3: CASSIAGRANYNEQFF. CDR3 DNA sequence: TGTGCCAGTAGTATAGCGGGCAGGGCCAACTACAATGAGCAGTTCTTC. This chain uses TRBV19 with TRBJ2-1; tentatively, D is TRBD1 (5 bases). V lost 1 base to trimming and J lost 3 bases, with 13 bases between them. Germline V gene data show CDR1 as LNHDA and CDR2 as SQIVND (reference sequence). The CDR3 runs 16 residues.

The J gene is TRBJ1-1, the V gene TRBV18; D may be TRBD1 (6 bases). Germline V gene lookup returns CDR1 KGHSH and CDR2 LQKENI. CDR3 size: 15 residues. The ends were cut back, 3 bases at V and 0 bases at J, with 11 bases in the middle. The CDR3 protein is CASSPSQGMNTEAFF. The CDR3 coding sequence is TGTGCCAGCTCACCGTCACAGGGAATGAACACTGAAGCTTTCTTT.

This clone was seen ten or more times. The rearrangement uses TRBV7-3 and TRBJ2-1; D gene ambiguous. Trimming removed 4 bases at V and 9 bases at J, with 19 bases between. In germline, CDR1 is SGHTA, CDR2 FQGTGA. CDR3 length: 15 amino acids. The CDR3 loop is CASSSPRGASSEQFF. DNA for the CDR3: TGTGCCAGCAGCTCTCCCCGTGGAGCATCATCTGAGCAGTTCTTC.

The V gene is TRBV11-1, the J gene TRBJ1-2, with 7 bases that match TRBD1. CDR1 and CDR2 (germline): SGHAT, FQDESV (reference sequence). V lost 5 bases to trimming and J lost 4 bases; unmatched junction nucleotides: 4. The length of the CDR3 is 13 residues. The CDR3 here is CASSRGQTYGYTF. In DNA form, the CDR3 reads TGTGCCAGCAGCCGGGGACAGACCTATGGCTACACCTTC.

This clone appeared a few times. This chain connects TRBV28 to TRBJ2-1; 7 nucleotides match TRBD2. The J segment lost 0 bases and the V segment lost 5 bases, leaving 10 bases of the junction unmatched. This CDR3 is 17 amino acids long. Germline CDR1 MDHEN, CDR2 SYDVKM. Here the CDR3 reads CASSGNLGGGSYNEQFF. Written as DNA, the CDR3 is TGTGCCAGCAGTGGCAACCTGGGCGGGGGCTCCTACAATGAGCAGTTCTTC.

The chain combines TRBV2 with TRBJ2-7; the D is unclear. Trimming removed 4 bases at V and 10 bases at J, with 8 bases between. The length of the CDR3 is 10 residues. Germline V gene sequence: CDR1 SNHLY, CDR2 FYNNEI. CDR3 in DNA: TGTGCCAGCAGTGCGGTCAACCAGTACTTC. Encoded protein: CASSAVNQYF.

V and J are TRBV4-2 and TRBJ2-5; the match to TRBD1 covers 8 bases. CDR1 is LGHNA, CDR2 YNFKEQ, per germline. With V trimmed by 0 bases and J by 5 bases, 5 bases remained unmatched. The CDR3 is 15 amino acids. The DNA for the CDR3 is TGTGCCAGCAGCCAAGAGCCCAGGGGGCGGGAGACCCAGTACTTC. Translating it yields CASSQEPRGRETQYF.

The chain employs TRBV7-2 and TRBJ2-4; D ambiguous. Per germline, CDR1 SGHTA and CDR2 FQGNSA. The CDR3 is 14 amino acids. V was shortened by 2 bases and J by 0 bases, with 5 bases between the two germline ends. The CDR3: CASSLMLAKNIQYF. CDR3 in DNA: TGTGCCAGCAGCTTAATGCTAGCCAAAAACATTCAGTACTTC.

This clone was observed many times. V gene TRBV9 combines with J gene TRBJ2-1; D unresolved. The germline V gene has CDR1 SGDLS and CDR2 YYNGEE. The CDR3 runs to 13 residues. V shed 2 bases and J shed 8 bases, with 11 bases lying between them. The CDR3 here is CASSVTQLDEQFF. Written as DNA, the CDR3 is TGTGCCAGCAGCGTCACACAGTTGGATGAGCAGTTCTTC. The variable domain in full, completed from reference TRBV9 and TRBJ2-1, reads DSGVTQTPKHLITATGQRVTLRCSPRSGDLSVYWYQQSLDQGLQFLIQYYNGEERAKGNILERFSAQQFPDLHSELNLSSLELGDSALYFCASSVTQLDEQFFGPGTRLTVL.

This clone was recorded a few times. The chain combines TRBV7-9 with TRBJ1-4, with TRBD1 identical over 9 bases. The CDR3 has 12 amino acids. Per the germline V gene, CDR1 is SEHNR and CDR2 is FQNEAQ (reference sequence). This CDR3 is CVSGTGSEKLFF. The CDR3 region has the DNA TGTGTCTCCGGGACAGGGAGTGAAAAACTGTTTTTT.

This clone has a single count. The CDR3 is CASSLVFGEYF. The CDR3 DNA is TGTGCCAGCAGCTTAGTATTTGGCGAGTATTTT. J is TRBJ2-3 and V is TRBV7-3; D unclear. This CDR3 is 11 amino acids long. V lost 2 bases, J lost 13 bases, and 10 bases lay in between. Looked up from germline, CDR1 is SGHTA and CDR2 is FQGTGA.

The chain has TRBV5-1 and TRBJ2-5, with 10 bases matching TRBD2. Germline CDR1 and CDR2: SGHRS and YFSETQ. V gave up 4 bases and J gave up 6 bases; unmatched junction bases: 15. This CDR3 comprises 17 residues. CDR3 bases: TGCGCCAGCAGCGGCGCCCTGATTCTAGCGGGGGCAAAGACCCAGTACTTC. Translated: CASSGALILAGAKTQYF.

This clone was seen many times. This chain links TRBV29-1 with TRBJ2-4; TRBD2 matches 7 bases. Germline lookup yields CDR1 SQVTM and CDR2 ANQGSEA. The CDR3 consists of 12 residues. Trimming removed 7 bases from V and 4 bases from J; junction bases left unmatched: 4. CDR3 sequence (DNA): TGCAGCGGAGGACTAGGGAAAAACATTCAGTACTTC. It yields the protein CSGGLGKNIQYF. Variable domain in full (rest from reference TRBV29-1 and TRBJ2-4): SAVISQKPSRDICQRGTSLTIQCQVDSQVTMMFWYRQQPGQSLTLIATANQGSEATYESGFVIDKFPISRPNLTFSTLTVSNMSPEDSSIYLCSGGLGKNIQYFGAGTRLSVL.

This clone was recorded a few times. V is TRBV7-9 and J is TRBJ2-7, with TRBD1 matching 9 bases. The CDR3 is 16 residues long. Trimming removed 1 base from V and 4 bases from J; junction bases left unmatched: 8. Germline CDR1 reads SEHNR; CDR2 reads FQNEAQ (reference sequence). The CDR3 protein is CASSLGGTGFPYEQYF. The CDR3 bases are TGTGCCAGCAGCTTAGGAGGGACAGGGTTTCCGTACGAGCAGTACTTC.

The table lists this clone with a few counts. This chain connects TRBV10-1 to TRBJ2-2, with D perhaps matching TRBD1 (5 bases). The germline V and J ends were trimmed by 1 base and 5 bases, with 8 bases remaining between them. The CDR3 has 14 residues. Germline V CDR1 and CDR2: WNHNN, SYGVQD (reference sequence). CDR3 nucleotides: TGCGCCAGCAGTGAGTTGCAGGGTACCGGGGAGCTGTTTTTT. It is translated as CASSELQGTGELFF.

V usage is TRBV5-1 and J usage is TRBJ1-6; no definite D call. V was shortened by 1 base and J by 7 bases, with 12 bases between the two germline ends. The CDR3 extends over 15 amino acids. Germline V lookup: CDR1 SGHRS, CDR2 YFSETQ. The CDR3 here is CASSLSSSGNSPLHF. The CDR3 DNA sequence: TGCGCCAGCAGCTTGTCCTCATCCGGGAATTCACCCCTCCACTTT.